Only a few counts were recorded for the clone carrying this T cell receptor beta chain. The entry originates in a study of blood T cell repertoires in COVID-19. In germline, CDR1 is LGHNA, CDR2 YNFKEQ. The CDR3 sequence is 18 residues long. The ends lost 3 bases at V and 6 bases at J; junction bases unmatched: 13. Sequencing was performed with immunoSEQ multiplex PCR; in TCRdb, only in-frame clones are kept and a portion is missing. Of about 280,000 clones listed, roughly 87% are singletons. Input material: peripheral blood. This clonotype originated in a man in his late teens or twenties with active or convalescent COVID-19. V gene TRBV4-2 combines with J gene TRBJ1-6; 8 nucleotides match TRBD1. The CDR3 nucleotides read TGTGCCAGCAGCCATCAGGGGGCGTCAGGGATTCTTAATTCACCCCTCCACTTT. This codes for CASSHQGASGILNSPLHF.